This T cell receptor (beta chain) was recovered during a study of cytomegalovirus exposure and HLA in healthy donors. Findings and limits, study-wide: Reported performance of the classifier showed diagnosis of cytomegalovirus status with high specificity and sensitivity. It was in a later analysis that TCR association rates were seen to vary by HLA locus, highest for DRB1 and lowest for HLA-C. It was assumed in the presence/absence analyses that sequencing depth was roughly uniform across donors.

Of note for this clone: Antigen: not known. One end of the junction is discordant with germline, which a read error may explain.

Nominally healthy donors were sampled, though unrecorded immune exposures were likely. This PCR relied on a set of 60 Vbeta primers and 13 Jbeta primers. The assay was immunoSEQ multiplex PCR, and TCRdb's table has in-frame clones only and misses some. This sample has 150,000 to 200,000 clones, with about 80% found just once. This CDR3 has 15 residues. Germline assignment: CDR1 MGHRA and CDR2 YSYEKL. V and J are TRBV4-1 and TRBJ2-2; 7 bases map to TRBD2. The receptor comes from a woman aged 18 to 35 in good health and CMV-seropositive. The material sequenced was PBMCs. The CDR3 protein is CASGQEGLYTGELFF. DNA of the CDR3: TGCGCCAGCGGCCAAGAGGGACTATACACCGGGGAGCTGTTTTTT.